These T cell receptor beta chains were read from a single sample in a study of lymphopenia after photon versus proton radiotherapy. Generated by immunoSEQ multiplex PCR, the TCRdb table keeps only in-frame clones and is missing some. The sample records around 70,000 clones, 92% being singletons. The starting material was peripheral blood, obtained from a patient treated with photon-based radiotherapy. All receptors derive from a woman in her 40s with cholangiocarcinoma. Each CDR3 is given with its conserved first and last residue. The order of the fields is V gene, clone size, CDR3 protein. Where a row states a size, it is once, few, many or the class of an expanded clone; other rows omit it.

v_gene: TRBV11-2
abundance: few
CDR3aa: CASSLRPGTDYGYTF

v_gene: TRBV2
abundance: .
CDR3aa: CASREGYRNTEAFF

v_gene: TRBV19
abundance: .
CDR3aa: CASIGTSGGANEQFF

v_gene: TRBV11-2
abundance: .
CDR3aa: CASSFRELAGELFF

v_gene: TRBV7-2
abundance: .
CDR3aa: CASSSRGGYEQYF

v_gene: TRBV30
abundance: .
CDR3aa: CGLLGRAGGYTF

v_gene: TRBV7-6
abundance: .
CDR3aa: CASSTGLAGTSYEQYF

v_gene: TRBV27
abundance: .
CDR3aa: CASSTDSFEQFF

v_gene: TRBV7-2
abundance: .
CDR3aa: CASSSGLVAGYTF

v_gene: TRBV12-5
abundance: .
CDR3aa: CASGSPDRDGTEAFF

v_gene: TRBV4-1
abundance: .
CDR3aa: CASSQPPWELAGGPYEQYF

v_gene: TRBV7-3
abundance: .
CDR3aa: CASSVTESLGELFF

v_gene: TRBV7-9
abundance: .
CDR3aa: CASSRQLTGMGSPLHF

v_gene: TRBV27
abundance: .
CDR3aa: CASSFGAGAYNEQFF

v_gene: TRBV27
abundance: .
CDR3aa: CASRWGARDTQYF

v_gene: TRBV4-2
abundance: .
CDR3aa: CASSQDRAGSSYEQYF

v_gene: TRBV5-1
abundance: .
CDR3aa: CASSPSPRVAVYGYTF

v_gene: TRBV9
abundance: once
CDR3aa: CASSGLATPTQYF

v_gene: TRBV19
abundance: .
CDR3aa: CASTQGTRPQHF

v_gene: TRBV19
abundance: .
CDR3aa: CASRRGTEETQYF

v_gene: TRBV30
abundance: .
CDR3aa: CAWRATEKEKLFF

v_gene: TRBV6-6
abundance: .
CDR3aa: CASNPQGSGNTIYF

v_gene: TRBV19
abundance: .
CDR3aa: CASIDRARGSSFSGNTIYF

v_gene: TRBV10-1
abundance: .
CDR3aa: CASSEPPGEQYF

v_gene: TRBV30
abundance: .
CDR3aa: CAWSVSGGHNNEQFF

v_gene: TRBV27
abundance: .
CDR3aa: CASSRPDRHNEQFF

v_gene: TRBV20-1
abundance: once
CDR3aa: CSAGATGPQHF

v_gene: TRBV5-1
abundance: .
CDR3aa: CASSLATYTDTQYF

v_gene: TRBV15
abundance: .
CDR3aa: CATSRSRTGEGYTF

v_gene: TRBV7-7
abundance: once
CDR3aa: CASSLGAPGQGDEQFF

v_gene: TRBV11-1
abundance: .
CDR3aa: CASSLWLAGVGYNEQFF

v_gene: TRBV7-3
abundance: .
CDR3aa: CASSLEGAWEDTQYF

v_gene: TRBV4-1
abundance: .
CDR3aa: CASSQGLAGNEQFF